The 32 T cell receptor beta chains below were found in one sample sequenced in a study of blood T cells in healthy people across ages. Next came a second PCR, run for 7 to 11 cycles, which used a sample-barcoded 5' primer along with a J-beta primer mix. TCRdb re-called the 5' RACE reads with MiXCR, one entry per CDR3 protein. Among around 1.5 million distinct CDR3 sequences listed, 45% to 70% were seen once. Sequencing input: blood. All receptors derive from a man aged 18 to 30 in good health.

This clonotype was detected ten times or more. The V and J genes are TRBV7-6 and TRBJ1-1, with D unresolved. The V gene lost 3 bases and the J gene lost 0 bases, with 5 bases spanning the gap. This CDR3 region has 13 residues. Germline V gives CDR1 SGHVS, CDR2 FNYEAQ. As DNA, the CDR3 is TGTGCCAGCAGCTTTGGGATGAACACTGAAGCTTTCTTT. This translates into CASSFGMNTEAFF.

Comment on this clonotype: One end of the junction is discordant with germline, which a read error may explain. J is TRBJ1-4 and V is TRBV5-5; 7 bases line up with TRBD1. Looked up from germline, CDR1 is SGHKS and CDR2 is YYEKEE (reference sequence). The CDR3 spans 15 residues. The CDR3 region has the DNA TGTGCCAACAGCTTGGCCCAGGGGGATGTCGAAAAACTGTTTTTT. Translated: CANSLAQGDVEKLFF. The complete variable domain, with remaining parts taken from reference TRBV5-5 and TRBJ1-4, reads DAGVTQSPTHLIKTRGQQVTLRCSPISGHKSVSWYQQVLGQGPQFIFQYYEKEERGRGNFPDRFSARQFPNYSSELNVNALLLGDSALYLCANSLAQGDVEKLFFGSGTQLSVL.

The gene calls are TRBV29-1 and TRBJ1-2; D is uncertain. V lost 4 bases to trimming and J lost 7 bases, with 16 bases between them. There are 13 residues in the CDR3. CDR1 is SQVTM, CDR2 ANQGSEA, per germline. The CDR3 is CSVGTKLYRGYTF. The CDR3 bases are TGCAGCGTTGGTACAAAGCTATACCGTGGCTACACCTTC.

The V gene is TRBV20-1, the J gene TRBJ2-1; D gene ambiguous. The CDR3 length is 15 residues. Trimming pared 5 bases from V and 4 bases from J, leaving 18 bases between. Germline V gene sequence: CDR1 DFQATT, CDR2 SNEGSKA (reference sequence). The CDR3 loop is CSARPYQYGYNEQFF. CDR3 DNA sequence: TGCAGTGCTCGCCCATATCAGTACGGATACAATGAGCAGTTCTTC.

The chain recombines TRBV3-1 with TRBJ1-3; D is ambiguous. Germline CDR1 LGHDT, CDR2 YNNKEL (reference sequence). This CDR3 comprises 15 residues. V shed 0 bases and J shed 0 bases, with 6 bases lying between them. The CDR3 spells CASSQDISSGNTIYF. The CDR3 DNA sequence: TGTGCCAGCAGCCAAGACATCTCCTCTGGAAACACCATATATTTT.

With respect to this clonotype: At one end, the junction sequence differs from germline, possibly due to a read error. CDR3 DNA sequence: TGTGCCGGCAGTTCCCGGACTAGCGGGGCGTTTGAGACCCAGTACTTC. Protein sequence: CAGSSRTSGAFETQYF. The J gene is TRBJ2-7, the V gene TRBV28, with 12 bases identical to TRBD2. The J call may be in error: the DNA end matches TRBJ2-5 better. CDR3 length: 16 amino acids. From germline, CDR1 is MDHEN and CDR2 SYDVKM.

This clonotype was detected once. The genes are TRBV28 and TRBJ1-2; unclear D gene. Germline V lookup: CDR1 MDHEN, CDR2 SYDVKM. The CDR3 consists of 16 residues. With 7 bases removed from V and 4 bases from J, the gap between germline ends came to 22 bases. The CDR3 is CASIRSDRRFIYGYTF. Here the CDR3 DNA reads TGTGCCAGCATAAGGTCTGACCGGCGCTTCATCTATGGCTACACCTTC.

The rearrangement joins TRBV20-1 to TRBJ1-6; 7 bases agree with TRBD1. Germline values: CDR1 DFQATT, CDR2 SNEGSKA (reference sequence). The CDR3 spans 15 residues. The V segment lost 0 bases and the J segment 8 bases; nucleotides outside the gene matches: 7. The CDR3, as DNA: TGCAGTGCTAGAGAAGCCAGGGGGGAAGATTCACCCCTCCACTTT. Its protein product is CSAREARGEDSPLHF.

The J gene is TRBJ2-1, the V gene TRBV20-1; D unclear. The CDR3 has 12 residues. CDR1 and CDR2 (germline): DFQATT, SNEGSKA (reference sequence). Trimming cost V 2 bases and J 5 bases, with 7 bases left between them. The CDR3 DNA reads TGCAGTGCTAGACTCGCCAACAATGAGCAGTTCTTC. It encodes CSARLANNEQFF.

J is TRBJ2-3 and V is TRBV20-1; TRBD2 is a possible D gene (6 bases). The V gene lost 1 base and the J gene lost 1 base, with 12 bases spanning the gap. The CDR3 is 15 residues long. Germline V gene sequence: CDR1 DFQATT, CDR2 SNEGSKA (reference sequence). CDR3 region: CSARAVGGRTDTQYF. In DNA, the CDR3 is TGCAGTGCTAGAGCCGTCGGGGGTCGCACAGATACGCAGTATTTT.

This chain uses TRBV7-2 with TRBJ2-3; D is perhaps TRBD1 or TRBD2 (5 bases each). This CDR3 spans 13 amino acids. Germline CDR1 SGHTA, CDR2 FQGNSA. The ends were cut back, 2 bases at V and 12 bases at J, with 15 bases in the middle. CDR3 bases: TGTGCCAGCAGCTTATCCGTAGAGGGGAATCAGTATTTT. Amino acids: CASSLSVEGNQYF.

CDR3 DNA: TGTGCCACCAGCCACCCGAACGGCCGGCAAGAGACCCAGTACTTC. This sequence encodes CATSHPNGRQETQYF. The genes are TRBV15 and TRBJ2-5; no firm D call. V dropped 5 bases and J dropped 2 bases, with 15 bases sitting between them. The germline V gene has CDR1 LNHNV and CDR2 YYDKDF (reference sequence). The CDR3 is 15 residues long.

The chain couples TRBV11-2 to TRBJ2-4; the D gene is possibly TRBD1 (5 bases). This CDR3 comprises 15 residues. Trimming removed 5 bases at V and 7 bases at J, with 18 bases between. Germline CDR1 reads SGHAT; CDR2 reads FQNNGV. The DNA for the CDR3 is TGTGCCAGCAGCCCCGACCTGGTGGGGCAGAACATTCAGTACTTC. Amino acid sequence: CASSPDLVGQNIQYF.

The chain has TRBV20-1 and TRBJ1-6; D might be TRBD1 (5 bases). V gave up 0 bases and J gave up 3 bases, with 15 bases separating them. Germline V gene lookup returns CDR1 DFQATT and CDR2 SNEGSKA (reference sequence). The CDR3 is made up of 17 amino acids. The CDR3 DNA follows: TGCAGTGCTAGAGATCAGAGGACAAGAAGCTATAATTCACCCCTCCACTTT. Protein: CSARDQRTRSYNSPLHF.

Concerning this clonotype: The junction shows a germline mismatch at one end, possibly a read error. The CDR3 is CASNLVFDGDEQFF. CDR3 DNA: TGTGCCAGCAACTTAGTTTTTGATGGGGATGAGCAGTTCTTC. The rearrangement links TRBV11-1 to TRBJ2-1; no reliable D call. Germline V CDR1 and CDR2: SGHAT, FQDESV (reference sequence). The CDR3 sequence is 14 residues long.

The CDR3 region has the DNA TGTGCCAGCAGCCCCTTAGCGGGAGTCGAAACGGAGACCCAGTTCTTC. It translates to CASSPLAGVETETQFF. The rearrangement uses TRBV3-1 and TRBJ2-1; the match to TRBD2 covers 9 bases. Germline values: CDR1 LGHDT, CDR2 YNNKEL (reference sequence). This CDR3 has 16 residues. V shed 4 bases and J 13 bases; nucleotides not matched to a gene: 17.

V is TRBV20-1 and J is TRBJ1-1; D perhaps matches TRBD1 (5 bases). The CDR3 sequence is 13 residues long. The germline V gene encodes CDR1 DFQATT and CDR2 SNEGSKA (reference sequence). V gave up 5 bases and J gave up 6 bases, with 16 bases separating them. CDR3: CSAYRQFNPEAFF. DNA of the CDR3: TGCAGTGCTTATCGACAGTTCAACCCTGAAGCTTTCTTT.

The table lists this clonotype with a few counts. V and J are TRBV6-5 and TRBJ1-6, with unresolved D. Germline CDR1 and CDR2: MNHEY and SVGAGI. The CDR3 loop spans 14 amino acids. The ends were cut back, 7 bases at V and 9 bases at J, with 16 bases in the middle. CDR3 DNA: TGTGCCAGCACCTCGGGGTTGTTAGTTTCACCCCTCCACTTT. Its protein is CASTSGLLVSPLHF.

The CDR3 spells CASSQVLGTYEQYF. CDR3 coding DNA: TGCGCCAGCAGCCAAGTGTTAGGAACCTACGAGCAGTACTTC. The V and J genes are TRBV4-3 and TRBJ2-5; D is uncertain. The end of the DNA aligns better with TRBJ2-7, so the J call may be wrong. Germline V gives CDR1 LGHNA, CDR2 YSLEER. The CDR3 sequence is 14 residues long.

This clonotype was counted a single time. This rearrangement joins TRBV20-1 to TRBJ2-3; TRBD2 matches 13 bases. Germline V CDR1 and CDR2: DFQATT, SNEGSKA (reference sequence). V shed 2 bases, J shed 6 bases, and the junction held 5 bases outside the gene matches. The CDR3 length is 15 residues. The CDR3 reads CSARRTSGSMDTQYF. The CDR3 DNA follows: TGCAGTGCTAGACGGACTAGCGGGAGTATGGATACGCAGTATTTT.

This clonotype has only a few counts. CDR3 loop: CASSQDVSKREGFRYEQYF. The CDR3 DNA reads TGCGCCAGCAGCCAAGATGTTAGCAAGCGGGAGGGGTTTCGCTACGAGCAGTACTTC. The chain uses TRBV4-1 and TRBJ2-5; 10 bases agree with TRBD2. Gene TRBJ2-7 matches the end of the DNA better, so the J call may be wrong. The CDR3 runs 19 residues. CDR1 is MGHRA, CDR2 YSYEKL, per germline.

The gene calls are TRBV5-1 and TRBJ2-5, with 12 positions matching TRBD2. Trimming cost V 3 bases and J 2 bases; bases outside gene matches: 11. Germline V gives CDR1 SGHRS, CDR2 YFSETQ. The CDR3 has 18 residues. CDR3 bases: TGCGCCAGCAGCTCCCCGCTAAGACTAGCGGGGGTTCAAGAGACCCAGTACTTC. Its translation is CASSSPLRLAGVQETQYF.

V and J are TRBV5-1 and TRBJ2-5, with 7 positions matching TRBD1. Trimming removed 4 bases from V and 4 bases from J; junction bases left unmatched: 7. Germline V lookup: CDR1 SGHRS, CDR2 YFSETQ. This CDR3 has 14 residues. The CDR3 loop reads CASSKLQGPETQYF. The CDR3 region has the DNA TGCGCCAGCAGCAAACTACAGGGGCCAGAGACCCAGTACTTC.

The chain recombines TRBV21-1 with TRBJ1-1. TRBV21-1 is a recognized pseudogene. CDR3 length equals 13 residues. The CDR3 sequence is CASSKARDAEAFF. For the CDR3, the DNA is TGTGCCAGCAGCAAAGCGCGGGACGCTGAAGCTTTCTTT.

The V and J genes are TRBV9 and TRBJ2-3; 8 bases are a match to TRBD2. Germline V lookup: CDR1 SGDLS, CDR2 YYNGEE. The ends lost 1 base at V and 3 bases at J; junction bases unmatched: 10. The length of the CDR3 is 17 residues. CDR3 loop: CASSVSPSGRSTDTQYF. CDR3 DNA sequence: TGTGCCAGCAGCGTATCCCCAAGCGGGAGATCTACAGATACGCAGTATTTT.

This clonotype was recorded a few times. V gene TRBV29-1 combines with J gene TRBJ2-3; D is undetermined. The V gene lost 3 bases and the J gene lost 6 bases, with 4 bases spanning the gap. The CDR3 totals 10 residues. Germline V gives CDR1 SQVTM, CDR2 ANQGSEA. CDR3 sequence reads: CSVEADTQYF. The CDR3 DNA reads TGCAGCGTTGAGGCGGATACGCAGTATTTT.

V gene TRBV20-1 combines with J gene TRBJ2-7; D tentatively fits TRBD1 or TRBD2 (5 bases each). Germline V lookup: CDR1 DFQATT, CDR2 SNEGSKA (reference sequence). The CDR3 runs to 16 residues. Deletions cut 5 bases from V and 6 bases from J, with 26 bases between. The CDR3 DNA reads TGCAGTGCTCGGCCGGGACCCAGAGGAAAATGGTTCGAGCAGTACTTC. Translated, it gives CSARPGPRGKWFEQYF.

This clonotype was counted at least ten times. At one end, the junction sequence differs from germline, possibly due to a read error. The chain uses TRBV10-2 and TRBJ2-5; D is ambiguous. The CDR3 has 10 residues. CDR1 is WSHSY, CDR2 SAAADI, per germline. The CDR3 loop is CASLGETQYF. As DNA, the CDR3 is TGTGCCAGCCTCGGGGAGACCCAGTACTTC.

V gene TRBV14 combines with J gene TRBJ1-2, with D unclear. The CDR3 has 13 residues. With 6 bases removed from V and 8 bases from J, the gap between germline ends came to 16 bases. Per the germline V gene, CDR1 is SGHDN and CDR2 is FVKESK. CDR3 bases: TGTGCCAGCAGTCGGGAGGCATTTTACGGCTACACCTTC. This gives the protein CASSREAFYGYTF.

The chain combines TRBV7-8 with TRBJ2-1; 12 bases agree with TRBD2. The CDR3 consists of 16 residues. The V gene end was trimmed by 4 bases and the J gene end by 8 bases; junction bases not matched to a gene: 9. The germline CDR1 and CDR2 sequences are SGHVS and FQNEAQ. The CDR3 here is CASSYLAGGGRDEQFF. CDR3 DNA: TGTGCCAGCAGCTATCTAGCGGGGGGGGGTCGGGATGAGCAGTTCTTC.

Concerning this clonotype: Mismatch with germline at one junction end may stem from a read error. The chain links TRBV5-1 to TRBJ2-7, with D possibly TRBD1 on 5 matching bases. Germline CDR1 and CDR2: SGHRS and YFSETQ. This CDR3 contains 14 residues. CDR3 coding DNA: TGCGCCAGCAGTCCCCAGGGAAGCTCCGACGAGCAGTACTTC. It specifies CASSPQGSSDEQYF.

CDR3 in amino acids: CSAREFGSINEKLFF. CDR3 sequence (DNA): TGCAGTGCTAGAGAGTTCGGATCAATTAATGAAAAACTGTTTTTT. The chain has TRBV20-1 and TRBJ1-4; unclear D gene. Between the trimmed V and J ends, which lost 0 bases and 4 bases, there was a span of 12 bases. CDR1 and CDR2 (germline): DFQATT, SNEGSKA (reference sequence). The CDR3 loop spans 15 amino acids.